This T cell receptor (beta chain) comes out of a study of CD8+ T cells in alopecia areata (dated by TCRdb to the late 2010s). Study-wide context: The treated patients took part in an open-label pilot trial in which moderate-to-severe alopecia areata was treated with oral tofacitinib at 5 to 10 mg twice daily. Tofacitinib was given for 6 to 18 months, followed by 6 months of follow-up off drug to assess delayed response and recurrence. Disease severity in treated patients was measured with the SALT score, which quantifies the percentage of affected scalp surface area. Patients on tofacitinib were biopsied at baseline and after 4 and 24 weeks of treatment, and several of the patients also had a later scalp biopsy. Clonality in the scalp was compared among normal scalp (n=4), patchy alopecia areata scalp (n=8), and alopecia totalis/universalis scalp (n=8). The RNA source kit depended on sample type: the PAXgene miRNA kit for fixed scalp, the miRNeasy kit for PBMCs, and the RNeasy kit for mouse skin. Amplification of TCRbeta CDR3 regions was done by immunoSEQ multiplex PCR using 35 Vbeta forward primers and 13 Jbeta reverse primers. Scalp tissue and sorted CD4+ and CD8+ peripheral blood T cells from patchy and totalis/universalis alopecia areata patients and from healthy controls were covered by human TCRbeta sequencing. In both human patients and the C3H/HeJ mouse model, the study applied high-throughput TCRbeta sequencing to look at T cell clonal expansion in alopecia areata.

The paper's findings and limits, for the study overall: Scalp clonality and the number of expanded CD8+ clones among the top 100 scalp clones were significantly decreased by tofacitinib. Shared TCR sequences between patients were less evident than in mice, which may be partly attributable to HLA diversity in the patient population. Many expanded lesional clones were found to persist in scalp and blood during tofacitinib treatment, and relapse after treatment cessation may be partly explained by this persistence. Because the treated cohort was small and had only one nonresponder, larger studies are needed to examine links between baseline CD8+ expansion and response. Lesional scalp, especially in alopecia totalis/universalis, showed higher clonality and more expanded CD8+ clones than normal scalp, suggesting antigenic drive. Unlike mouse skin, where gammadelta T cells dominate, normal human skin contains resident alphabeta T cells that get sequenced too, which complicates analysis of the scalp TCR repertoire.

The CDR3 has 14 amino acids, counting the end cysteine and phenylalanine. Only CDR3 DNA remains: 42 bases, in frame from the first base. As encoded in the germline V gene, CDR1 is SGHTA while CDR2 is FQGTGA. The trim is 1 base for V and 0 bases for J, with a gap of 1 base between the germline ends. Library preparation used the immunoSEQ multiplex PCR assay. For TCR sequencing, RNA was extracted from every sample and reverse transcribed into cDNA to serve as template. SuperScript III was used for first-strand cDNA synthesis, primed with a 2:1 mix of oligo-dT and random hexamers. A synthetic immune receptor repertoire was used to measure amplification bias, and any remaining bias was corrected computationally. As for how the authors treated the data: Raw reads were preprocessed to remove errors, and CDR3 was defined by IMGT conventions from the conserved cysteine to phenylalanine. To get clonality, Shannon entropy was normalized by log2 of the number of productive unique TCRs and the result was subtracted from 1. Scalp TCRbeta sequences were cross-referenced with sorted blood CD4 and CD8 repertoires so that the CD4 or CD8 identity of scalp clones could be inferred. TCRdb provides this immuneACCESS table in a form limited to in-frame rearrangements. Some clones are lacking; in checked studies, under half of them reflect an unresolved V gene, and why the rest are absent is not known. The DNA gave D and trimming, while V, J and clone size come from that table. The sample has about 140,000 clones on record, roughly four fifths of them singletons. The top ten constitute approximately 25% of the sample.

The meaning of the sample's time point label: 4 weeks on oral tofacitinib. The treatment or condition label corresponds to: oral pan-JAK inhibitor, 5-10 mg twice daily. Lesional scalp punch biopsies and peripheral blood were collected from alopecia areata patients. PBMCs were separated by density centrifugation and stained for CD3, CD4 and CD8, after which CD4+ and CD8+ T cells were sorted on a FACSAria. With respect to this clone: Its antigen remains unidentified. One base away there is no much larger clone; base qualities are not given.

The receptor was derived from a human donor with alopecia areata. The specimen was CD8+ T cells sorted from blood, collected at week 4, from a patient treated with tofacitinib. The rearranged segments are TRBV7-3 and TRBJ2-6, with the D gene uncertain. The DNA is TGTGCCAGCAGCTTAAGCTCTGGGGCCAACGTCCTGACTTTC. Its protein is CASSLSSGANVLTF.